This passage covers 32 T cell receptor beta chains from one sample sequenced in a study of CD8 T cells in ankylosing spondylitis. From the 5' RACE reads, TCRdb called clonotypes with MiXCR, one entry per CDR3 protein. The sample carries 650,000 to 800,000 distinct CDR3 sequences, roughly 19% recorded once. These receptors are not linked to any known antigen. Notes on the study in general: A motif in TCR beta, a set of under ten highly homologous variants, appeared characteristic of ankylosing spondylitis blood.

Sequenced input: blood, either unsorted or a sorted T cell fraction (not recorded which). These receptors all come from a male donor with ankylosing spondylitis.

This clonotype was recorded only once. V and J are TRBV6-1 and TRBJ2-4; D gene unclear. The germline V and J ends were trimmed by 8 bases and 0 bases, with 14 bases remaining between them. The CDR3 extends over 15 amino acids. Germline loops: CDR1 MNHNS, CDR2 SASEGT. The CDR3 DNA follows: TGTGCCAGCGCCCCAGAGAACCTAGCCAAAAACATTCAGTACTTC. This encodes CASAPENLAKNIQYF.

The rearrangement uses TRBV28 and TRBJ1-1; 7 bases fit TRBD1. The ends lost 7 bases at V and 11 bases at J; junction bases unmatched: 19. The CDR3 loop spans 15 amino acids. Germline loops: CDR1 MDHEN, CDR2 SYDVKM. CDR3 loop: CASNRDSFPGFHAFF. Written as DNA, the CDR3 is TGTGCCAGCAATCGGGACAGCTTTCCAGGGTTCCACGCTTTCTTT.

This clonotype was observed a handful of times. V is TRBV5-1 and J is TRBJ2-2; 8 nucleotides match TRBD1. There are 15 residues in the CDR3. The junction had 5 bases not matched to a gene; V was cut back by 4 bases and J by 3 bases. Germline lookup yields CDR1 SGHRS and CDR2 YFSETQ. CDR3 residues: CASSPDRVDTGELFF. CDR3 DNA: TGCGCCAGCAGCCCGGACAGGGTGGACACCGGGGAGCTGTTTTTT.

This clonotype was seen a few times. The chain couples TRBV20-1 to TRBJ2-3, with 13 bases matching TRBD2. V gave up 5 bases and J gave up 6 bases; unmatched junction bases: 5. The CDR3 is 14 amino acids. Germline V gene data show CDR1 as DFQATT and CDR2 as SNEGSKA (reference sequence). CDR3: CSALLAGGVDTQYF. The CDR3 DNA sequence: TGCAGTGCTTTACTAGCGGGAGGGGTTGATACGCAGTATTTT.

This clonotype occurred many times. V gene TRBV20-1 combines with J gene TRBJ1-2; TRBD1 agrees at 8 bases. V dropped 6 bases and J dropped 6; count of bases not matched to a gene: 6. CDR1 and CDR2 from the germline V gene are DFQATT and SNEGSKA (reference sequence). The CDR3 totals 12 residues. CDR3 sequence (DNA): TGCAGTGCCCCACAGGGGGTTAATGGCTACACCTTC. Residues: CSAPQGVNGYTF.

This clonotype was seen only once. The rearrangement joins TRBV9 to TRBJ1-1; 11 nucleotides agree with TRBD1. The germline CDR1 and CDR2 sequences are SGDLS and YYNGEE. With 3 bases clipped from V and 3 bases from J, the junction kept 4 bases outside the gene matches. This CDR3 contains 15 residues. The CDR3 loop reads CASSGGQGVYTEAFF. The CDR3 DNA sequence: TGTGCCAGCAGCGGGGGACAGGGGGTGTACACTGAAGCTTTCTTT.

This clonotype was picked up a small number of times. For the CDR3, the DNA is TGCAGCGTTGAAGATCTGCCGGCAGACACAGATACGCAGTATTTT. It yields the protein CSVEDLPADTDTQYF. The chain links TRBV29-1 to TRBJ2-3; D remains ambiguous. Germline V gene lookup returns CDR1 SQVTM and CDR2 ANQGSEA. Trimming took 0 bases from V and 2 from J, leaving 12 bases between them. The CDR3 extends over 15 amino acids.

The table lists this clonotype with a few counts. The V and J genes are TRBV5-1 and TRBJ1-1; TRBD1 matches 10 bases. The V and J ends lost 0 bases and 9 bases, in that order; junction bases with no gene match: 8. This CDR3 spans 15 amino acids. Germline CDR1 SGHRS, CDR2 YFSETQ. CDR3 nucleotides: TGCGCCAGCAGCTTGGGGGGTTTGGACAGGGGGAAAGCTTTCTTT. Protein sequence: CASSLGGLDRGKAFF.

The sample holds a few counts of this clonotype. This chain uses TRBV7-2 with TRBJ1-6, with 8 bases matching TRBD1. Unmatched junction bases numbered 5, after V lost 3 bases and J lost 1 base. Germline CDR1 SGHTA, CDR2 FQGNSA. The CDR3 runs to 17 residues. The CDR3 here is CASSFPRGQSYNSPLHF. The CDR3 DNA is TGTGCCAGCAGCTTTCCCAGGGGGCAATCCTATAATTCACCCCTCCACTTT.

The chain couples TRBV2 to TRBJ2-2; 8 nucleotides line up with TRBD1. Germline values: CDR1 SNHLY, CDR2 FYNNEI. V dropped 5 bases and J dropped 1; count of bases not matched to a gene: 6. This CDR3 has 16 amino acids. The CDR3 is CASSSQGALNTGELFF. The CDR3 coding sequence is TGTGCCAGCAGTAGCCAGGGGGCCCTGAACACCGGGGAGCTGTTTTTT.

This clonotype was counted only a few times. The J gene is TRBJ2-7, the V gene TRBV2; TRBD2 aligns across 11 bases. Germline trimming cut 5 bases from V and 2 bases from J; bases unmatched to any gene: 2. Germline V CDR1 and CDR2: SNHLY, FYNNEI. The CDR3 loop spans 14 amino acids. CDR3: CASSKGLAAYEQYF. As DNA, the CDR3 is TGTGCCAGCAGTAAGGGACTAGCGGCCTACGAGCAGTACTTC.

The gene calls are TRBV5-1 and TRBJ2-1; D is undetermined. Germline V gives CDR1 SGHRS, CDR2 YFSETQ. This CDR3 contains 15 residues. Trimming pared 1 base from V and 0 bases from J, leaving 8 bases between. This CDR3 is CASSLTLSSYNEQFF. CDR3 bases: TGCGCCAGCAGCTTGACGCTTAGCTCCTACAATGAGCAGTTCTTC.

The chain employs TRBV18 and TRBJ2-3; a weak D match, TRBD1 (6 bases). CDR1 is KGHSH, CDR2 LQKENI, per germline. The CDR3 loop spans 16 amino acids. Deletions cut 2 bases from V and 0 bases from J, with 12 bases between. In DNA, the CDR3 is TGTGCCAGCTCACCAGAGGCAAGGGGGAGCACAGATACGCAGTATTTT. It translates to CASSPEARGSTDTQYF.

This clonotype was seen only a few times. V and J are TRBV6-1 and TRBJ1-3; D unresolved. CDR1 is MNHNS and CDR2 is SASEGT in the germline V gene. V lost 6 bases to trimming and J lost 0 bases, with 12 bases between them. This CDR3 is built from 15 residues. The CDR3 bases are TGTGCCAGCAGGTCGACACCAGTCTCTGGAAACACCATATATTTT. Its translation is CASRSTPVSGNTIYF.

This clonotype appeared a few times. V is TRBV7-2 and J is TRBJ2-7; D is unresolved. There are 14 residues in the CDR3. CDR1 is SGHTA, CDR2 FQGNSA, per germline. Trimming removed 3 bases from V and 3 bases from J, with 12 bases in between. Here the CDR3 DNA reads TGTGCCAGCAGCTTTGGGCCAGGCCTCTACGAGCAGTACTTC. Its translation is CASSFGPGLYEQYF.

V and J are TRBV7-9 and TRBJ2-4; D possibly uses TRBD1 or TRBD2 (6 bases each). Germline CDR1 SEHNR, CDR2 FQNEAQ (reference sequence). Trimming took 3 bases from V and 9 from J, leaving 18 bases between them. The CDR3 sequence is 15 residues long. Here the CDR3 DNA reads TGTGCCAGCAGCTTCCGGGGGCCAGAGGGTGGCATTCAGTACTTC. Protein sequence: CASSFRGPEGGIQYF.

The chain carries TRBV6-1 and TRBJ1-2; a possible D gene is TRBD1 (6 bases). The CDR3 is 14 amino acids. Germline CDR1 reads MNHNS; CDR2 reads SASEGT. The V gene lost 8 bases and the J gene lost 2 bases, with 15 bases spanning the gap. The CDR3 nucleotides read TGTGCCAGCGCAGGGGCGCCACCAAACTATGGCTACACCTTC. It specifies CASAGAPPNYGYTF.

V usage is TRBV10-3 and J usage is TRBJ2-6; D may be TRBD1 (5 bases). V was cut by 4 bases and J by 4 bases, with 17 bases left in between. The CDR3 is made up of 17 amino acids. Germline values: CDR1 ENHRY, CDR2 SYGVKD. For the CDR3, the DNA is TGTGCCATCAGTGGCGGCAGGGTGGAGACGGGGGCCAACGTCCTGACTTTC. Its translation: CAISGGRVETGANVLTF.

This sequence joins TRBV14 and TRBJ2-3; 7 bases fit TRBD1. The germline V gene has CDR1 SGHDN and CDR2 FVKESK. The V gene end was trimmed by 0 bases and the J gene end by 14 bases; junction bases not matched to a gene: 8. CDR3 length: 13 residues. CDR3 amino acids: CASSQDLGQRLYF. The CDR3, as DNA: TGTGCCAGCAGCCAAGATTTGGGACAGCGGTTGTATTTT.

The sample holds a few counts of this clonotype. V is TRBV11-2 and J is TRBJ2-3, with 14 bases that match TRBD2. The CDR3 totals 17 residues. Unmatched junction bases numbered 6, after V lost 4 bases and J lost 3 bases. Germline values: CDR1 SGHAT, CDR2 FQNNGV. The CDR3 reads CASSSGTSGGWTDTQYF. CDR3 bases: TGTGCCAGCAGCTCGGGGACTAGCGGGGGATGGACAGATACGCAGTATTTT.

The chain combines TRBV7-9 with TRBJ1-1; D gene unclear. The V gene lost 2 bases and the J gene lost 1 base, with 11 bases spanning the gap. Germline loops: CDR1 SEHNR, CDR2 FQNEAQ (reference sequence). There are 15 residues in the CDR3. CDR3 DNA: TGTGCCAGCAGCTTATCTCGAGGCAGGAACACTGAAGCTTTCTTT. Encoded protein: CASSLSRGRNTEAFF.

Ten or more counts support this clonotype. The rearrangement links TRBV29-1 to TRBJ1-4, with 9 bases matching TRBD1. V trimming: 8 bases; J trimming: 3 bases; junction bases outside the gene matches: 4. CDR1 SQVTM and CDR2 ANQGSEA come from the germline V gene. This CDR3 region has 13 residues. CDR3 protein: CSSQGAPNEKLFF. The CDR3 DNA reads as TGCAGCTCACAGGGGGCACCTAATGAAAAACTGTTTTTT.

The CDR3: CASSEEVGGYGFDTQYF. DNA of the CDR3: TGTGCCAGCAGTGAAGAAGTGGGGGGCTATGGATTCGATACGCAGTATTTT. The V and J genes are TRBV6-1 and TRBJ2-3; D is perhaps TRBD1 or TRBD2 (6 bases each). The CDR3 covers 17 residues. The V end was cut by 1 base, the J end by 6 bases, with 20 bases between. Germline V gene lookup returns CDR1 MNHNS and CDR2 SASEGT.

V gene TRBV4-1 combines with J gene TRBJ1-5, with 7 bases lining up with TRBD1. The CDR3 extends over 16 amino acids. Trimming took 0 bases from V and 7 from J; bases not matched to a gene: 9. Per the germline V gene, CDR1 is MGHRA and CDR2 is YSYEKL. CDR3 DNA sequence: TGCGCCAGCAGCCAAGATCCCCGAGGGGGCGGGCAGCCCCAGCATTTT. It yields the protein CASSQDPRGGGQPQHF.

The DNA of the CDR3 is TGCAGTGCGGAAGGGACAGAGGGCGGGCAGTACTTC. Translated: CSAEGTEGGQYF. The rearrangement joins TRBV20-1 to TRBJ2-7, with 7 bases matching TRBD1. After removal of 6 bases from V and 9 bases from J, the junction contained 11 bases not matched to a gene. The CDR3 is made up of 12 amino acids. Germline V CDR1 and CDR2: DFQATT, SNEGSKA (reference sequence).

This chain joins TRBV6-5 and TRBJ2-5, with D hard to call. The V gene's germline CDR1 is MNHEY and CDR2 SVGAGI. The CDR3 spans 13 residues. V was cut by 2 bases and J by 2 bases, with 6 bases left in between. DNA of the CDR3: TGTGCCAGCAGTTACGGATCTCAAGAGACCCAGTACTTC. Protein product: CASSYGSQETQYF.

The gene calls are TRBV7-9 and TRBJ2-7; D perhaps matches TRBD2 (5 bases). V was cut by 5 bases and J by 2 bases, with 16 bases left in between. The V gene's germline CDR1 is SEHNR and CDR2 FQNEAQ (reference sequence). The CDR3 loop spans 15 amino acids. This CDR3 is CASSMLGSGTYEQYF. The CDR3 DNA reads TGTGCCAGCAGCATGTTGGGTTCGGGGACCTACGAGCAGTACTTC. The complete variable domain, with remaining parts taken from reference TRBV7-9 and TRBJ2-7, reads DTGVSQNPRHKITKRGQNVTFRCDPISEHNRLYWYRQTLGQGPEFLTYFQNEAQLEKSRLLSDRFSAERPKGSFSTLEIQRTEQGDSAMYLCASSMLGSGTYEQYFGPGTRLTVT.

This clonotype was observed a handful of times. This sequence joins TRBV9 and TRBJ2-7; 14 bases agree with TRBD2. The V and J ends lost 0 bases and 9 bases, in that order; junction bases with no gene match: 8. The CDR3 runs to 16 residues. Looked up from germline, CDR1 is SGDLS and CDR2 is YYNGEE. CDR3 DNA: TGTGCCAGCAGCGTAGATGGGACTAGCGGGAGATCGGGGCAGTACTTC. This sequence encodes CASSVDGTSGRSGQYF.

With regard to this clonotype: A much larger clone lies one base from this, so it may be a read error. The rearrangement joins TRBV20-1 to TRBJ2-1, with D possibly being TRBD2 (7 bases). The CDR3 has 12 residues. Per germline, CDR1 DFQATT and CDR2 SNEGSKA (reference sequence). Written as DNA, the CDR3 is TGCAGTGCTAAACGGGGGGCCAATGTGCAGTTCTTC. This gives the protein CSAKRGANVQFF.

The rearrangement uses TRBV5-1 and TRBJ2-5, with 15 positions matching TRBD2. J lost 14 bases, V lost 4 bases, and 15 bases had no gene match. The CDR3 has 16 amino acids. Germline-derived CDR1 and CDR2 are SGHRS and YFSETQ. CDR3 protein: CASSAWTSGGAASPYF. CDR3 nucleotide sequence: TGCGCCAGCAGCGCCTGGACTAGCGGGGGGGCCGCTTCTCCATACTTC. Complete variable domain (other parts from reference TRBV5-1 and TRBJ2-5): KAGVTQTPRYLIKTRGQQVTLSCSPISGHRSVSWYQQTPGQGLQFLFEYFSETQRNKGNFPGRFSGRQFSNSRSEMNVSTLELGDSALYLCASSAWTSGGAASPYFGPGTRLLVL.

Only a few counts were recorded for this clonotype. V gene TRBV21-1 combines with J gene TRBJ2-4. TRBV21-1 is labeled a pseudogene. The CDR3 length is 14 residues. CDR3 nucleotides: TGTGCCAGCAGCAAAGGAGCGACTAAAAACATTCAGTACTTC. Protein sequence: CASSKGATKNIQYF.

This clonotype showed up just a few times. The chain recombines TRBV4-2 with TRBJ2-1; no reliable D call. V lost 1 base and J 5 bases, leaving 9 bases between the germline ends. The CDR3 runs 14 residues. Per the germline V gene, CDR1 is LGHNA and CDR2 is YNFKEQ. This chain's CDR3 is CASSQGRDHNEQFF. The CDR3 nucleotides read TGTGCCAGCAGCCAAGGGAGAGACCACAATGAGCAGTTCTTC.